Detailed here is one T cell receptor (beta chain). The data were obtained in a study of blood T cell repertoires in COVID-19. Looking at the study overall: Samples of COVID-19 (acute and convalescent) were obtained from the United States, Italy and Spain. The cDNA or gDNA used as material had been derived from T cells, B-cell-depleted T cells, or PBMCs.

In the original analysis: Reference gene primer amplification yielded estimated nucleated cell counts. The assay was immunoSEQ multiplex PCR, and TCRdb's table has in-frame clones only and misses some. V, J and clone size derive from that table, while D and trimming were established from the DNA sequence. The top ten clones hold about 0.4% of a sample with roughly 45,000 clones, around nine tenths of them seen once. Germline lookup yields CDR1 SGHVS and CDR2 FNYEAQ. The V end was cut by 7 bases, the J end by 4 bases, with 19 bases between. This CDR3 has 15 amino acids. The receptor was derived from a human donor in a cohort sampled during active COVID-19. V usage is TRBV7-6 and J usage is TRBJ1-1; D is possibly TRBD1 (6 bases). The specimen sequenced was peripheral blood. The CDR3 region has the DNA TGTGCCAGCACCTTGACAGGTCCCGAGAGCACTGAAGCTTTCTTT. It encodes CASTLTGPESTEAFF.